The sequence of this T cell receptor (beta chain) was determined in a study of blood T cell repertoires in COVID-19. Study-wide context: PBMCs, B-cell-depleted T cells, or T cells were the source of the cDNA or gDNA that made up the material.

The CDR3 totals 18 residues. Libraries were prepared by immunoSEQ multiplex PCR; TCRdb keeps only in-frame clonotypes and omits some of them. This table has over 200,000 clones, 75% to 90% appearing once. The chain couples TRBV21-1 to TRBJ1-4; the table's D call TRBD1 went unverified against the DNA. TRBV21-1 is an annotated pseudogene. The sample comprised peripheral blood. The TCR originated in a man in his 60s who had recovered from COVID-19. CDR3 sequence reads: CASSKSPKPGQGNEKLFF. The DNA for the CDR3 is TGTGCCAGCAGCAAATCGCCTAAACCGGGACAGGGTAATGAAAAACTGTTTTTT.